This T cell receptor beta chain came from a study of cytomegalovirus exposure and HLA in healthy donors. Study as a whole: Prior work identified around 120 million unique TCR beta sequences in some 180 million T cells. Genetic ancestry analysis placed approximately 78% of the 398 donors that were genotyped in the Caucasian-associated cluster.

PCR amplification relied on 60 Vbeta primers (plus 13 Jbeta primers). Produced via immunoSEQ multiplex PCR; TCRdb's table is partial and in-frame only. In the table there are roughly 99,000 clones, under 85% of which are singletons. At the time of sampling, donors were nominally healthy, though unrecorded immune exposures were likely. This clone was seen once. The target antigen is unknown. Study-wide points: According to the study, 150 to 200 TCR beta chains were cytomegalovirus-associated.

This CDR3 contains 15 residues. V lost 5 bases, J lost 2 bases, and 4 bases stayed unmatched. From germline, CDR1 is SEHNR and CDR2 FQNEAQ (reference sequence). The clonotype originates from a male donor in good health and CMV-seronegative. The sample was PBMCs. The chain carries TRBV7-9 and TRBJ2-3; 10 bases fit TRBD1. The CDR3 is CASSPGTGDTDTQYF. CDR3 coding DNA: TGTGCCAGCAGCCCTGGGACAGGGGACACAGATACGCAGTATTTT.